This T cell receptor (beta chain) comes out of a study of shared clonotypes between healthy human individuals. The assay used deep level. Generated by immunoSEQ multiplex PCR, the TCRdb table keeps only in-frame clones and is missing some. The repertoire has around 650,000 clones, roughly 95% of them found once; the top ten carry less than 0.13%. Trimming at V came to 4 bases and at J to 10 bases, leaving 8 bases not matched to a gene. The CDR3 is 13 amino acids. CDR1 and CDR2 (germline): SGHNT, YYREEE (reference sequence). Comment on this clone: Its cognate antigen is unknown.

Naive CD8 cells were CD45RO-negative, positively selected for CCR7, excluding terminally differentiated effector memory CD45RA+ cells. Overall study findings and caveats: A generally larger estimated richness was seen in naive subsets than in memory subsets.

This TCR came from a woman in her 30s in good health. The specimen was naive CD8+ T cells sorted from blood. The chain employs TRBV5-4 and TRBJ2-1; 7 bases are a match to TRBD2. The CDR3 DNA reads TGTGCCAGCAGCGGGACTAAGCAAGGCGAGCAGTTCTTC. Translated, it gives CASSGTKQGEQFF. The full variable domain, completed using reference TRBV5-4 and TRBJ2-1, is ETGVTQSPTHLIKTRGQQVTLRCSSQSGHNTVSWYQQALGQGPQFIFQYYREEENGRGNFPPRFSGLQFPNYSSELNVNALELDDSALYLCASSGTKQGEQFFGPGTRLTVL.